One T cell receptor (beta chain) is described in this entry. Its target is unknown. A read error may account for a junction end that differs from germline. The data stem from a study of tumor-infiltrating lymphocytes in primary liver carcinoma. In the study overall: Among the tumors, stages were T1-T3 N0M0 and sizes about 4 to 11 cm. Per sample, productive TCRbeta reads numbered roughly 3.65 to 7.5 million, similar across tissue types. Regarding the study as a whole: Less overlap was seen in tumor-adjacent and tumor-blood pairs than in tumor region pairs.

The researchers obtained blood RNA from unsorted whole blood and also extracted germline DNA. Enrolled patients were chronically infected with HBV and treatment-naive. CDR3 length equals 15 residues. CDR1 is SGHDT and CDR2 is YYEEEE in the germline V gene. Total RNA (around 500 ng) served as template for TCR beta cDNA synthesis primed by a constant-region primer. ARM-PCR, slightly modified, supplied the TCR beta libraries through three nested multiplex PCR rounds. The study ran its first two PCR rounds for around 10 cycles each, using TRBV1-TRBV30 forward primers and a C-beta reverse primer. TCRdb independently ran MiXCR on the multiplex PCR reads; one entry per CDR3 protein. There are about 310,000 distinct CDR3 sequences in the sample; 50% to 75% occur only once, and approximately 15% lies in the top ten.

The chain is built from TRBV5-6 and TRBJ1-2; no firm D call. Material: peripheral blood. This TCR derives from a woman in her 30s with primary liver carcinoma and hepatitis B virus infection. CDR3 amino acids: CASSLVASSNYCYTF. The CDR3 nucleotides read TGTGCTAGCAGCTTGGTGGCCAGTAGTAACTATTGCTACACCTTC.